This T cell receptor beta chain was captured in a study of siplizumab effects on memory and regulatory T cells. Study-wide findings and caveats: The majority of clones, roughly 75-97% of proliferating CD4+ or CD8+ clones, lacked an assignable naive or memory phenotype.

The data were produced by immunoSEQ multiplex PCR, yet TCRdb's version contains in-frame clones alone and is incomplete. The table includes over 85,000 clones, nearly 95% detected once. Germline V gene lookup returns CDR1 LNHDA and CDR2 SQIVND (reference sequence). This CDR3 is 13 amino acids long. Trimming shortened V by 4 bases and J by 6 bases, and 7 bases separated the two germline ends. With respect to this clone: The antigen remains unidentified.

What was sequenced was non-Treg CD4+ T cells sorted from blood. The origin of this receptor is a human donor in good health. The chain combines TRBV19 with TRBJ1-6; D gene ambiguous. The CDR3, as DNA: TGTGCCAGTAGTAAGGAGTCTAATTCACCCCTCCACTTT. Amino acids: CASSKESNSPLHF.